The clone carrying this T cell receptor (beta chain) was counted ten times or more. Antigen unknown. This record belongs to a study of T cells in Graves' hyperthyroidism and ophthalmopathy. Amplified regions were TCR beta CDR3 sequences from RNA transcripts. RT-PCR in the first round (using the HTBI primer set) targeted the TCR CDR3. TCRdb reprocessed the multiplex PCR reads via MiXCR and lists one record per CDR3 protein. The profile shows some 500,000 distinct CDR3 sequences, around an eighth of them singletons. Findings and caveats of the study: Model predictions of ophthalmopathy came a median approximately 6.2 months before onset.

On the basis of clinical symptoms, serum thyroxine and TRAb, thyroid ultrasound and orbital computed tomography, diagnoses were made. The sequenced material came from blood. This TCR came from a woman aged 18-29 years with Graves' hyperthyroidism.

The CDR3 region is CASSPTGQLNTEAFF. The CDR3 region has the DNA TGTGCCAGCAGCCCCACAGGACAGTTGAACACTGAAGCTTTCTTT. The chain recombines TRBV9 with TRBJ1-1; possible D gene TRBD1, 6 bases. The CDR3 extends over 15 amino acids. Germline V gene data show CDR1 as SGDLS and CDR2 as YYNGEE. V was pared by 4 bases and J by 0 bases, with 13 bases between.